The 5 T cell receptor beta chains listed next were all sequenced from one sample in a study of cytomegalovirus exposure and HLA in healthy donors. PCR primers comprised 60 Vbeta and 13 Jbeta primers. The table came from immunoSEQ multiplex PCR; TCRdb's copy has only in-frame clones and leaves some out. This sample carries 160,000 or so clones, roughly three quarters of them seen once, and the ten largest clones take around 1.4%. The sample consisted of PBMCs. These receptor sequences come from a man aged 60-69 years in good health and CMV-seronegative.

As DNA, the CDR3 is TGTGCCAGCAGCTTGGAGGCCGGGACACCCTTGGATACGCAGTATTTT. This encodes CASSLEAGTPLDTQYF. The chain recombines TRBV5-5 with TRBJ2-3; D may be TRBD1 (6 bases). V was clipped by 0 bases and J by 6 bases, with 17 bases between them. Germline CDR1 and CDR2: SGHKS and YYEKEE (reference sequence). The CDR3 has 16 amino acids.

The chain carries TRBV6-6 and TRBJ1-2, with 9 bases that match TRBD1. The CDR3 runs 14 residues. Germline-derived CDR1 and CDR2 are MNHNY and SVGAGI (reference sequence). Losses at the gene ends were 2 bases for V and 6 bases for J; bases not matched to a gene: 4. The CDR3 DNA reads TGTGCCAGCAGTTACGCCGGGACAGGGAATGGCTACACCTTC. Its protein is CASSYAGTGNGYTF.

This clone was observed once. J is TRBJ1-4 and V is TRBV4-1; no clear D. The V gene's germline CDR1 is MGHRA and CDR2 YSYEKL. V dropped 1 base and J dropped 0 bases, with 9 bases sitting between them. The CDR3 spans 16 residues. The CDR3 nucleotides are TGCGCCAGCAGCCAAGGTTTGGCATCAACTAATGAAAAACTGTTTTTT. This gives the protein CASSQGLASTNEKLFF.

This chain uses TRBV7-9 with TRBJ1-1, with 7 bases matching TRBD1. V dropped 3 bases and J dropped 4; count of bases not matched to a gene: 5. This CDR3 has 14 amino acids. The V gene's germline CDR1 is SEHNR and CDR2 FQNEAQ (reference sequence). The CDR3 region is CASSFTGAGTEAFF. In nucleotides, the CDR3 is TGTGCCAGCAGCTTTACAGGGGCGGGCACTGAAGCTTTCTTT.

The J gene is TRBJ2-4, the V gene TRBV6-5; TRBD1 is a possible D gene (6 bases). Germline CDR1 is MNHEY and CDR2 is SVGAGI. Trimming shortened V by 5 bases and J by 6 bases, and 14 bases separated the two germline ends. CDR3 size: 14 residues. DNA of the CDR3: TGTGCCAGCAGTCCACCGGGACACTCAAACATTCAGTACTTC. It is translated as CASSPPGHSNIQYF.